This is a list of T cell receptor beta chains from one sample in a study of T cell responses to AZD1222 COVID-19 vaccine. Profiled with immunoSEQ multiplex PCR; TCRdb holds only in-frame clones, not every one. The sample holds approximately 110,000 clones; about 88% are singletons and the top ten take about 40%. Sequenced material: peripheral blood, taken 28 days after the second AZD1222 dose. The receptors were gathered from an adult who received the AZD1222 COVID-19 vaccine. Both conserved end residues are trimmed from each CDR3. The size of a clone is reported for some rows only, either as once, few or many, or as a class for expanded clones.

abundance	v_gene	CDR3aa
-	TRBV5-1	ASSWTSGSSYNEQF
few	TRBV28	ASSLYGEGPNTEAF
once	TRBV7-2	ASSFGRGGNTIY
-	TRBV7-2	ASSSIGGANEQY
few	TRBV7-9	ASSLGLAGSETQY
-	TRBV6-1	ASSEDVVQISTDTQY
-	TRBV3-1/TRBV3-2	ASSQERLAGGPTGELF
-	TRBV30	AWSVLVYNSPLH
once	TRBV27	ASSRDTGTGFNYGYT
-	TRBV30	AWSSRSPGYT
-	TRBV9	ASSVVGDGTGELF
-	TRBV18	ASSPPEETQY
-	TRBV19	AGRQGANTGELF
-	TRBV18	ASSPLTEKAF